The 25 T cell receptor beta chains in this list originate from one sample, sequenced in a study of beta chain features in type 1 diabetes. The entirety of the isolated RNA underwent reverse transcription, so expressed TCRB transcripts were sequenced. TCRdb's copy holds only in-frame clones and misses some; the assay was immunoSEQ multiplex PCR. The sample lists 240,000 or so clones, about 30% occurring once. Sequencing used central memory CD4+ T cells from blood. Receptor source: a young man in good health.

This clone occurred a few times. J is TRBJ2-1 and V is TRBV15; D is unresolved. The CDR3 consists of 14 residues. The germline gives CDR1 LNHNV, CDR2 YYDKDF (reference sequence). V lost 1 base, J lost 2 bases, and 6 bases lay in between. CDR3: CATSRGAAYNEQFF. CDR3 nucleotides: TGTGCCACCAGCAGAGGGGCGGCCTACAATGAGCAGTTCTTC.

The rearrangement uses TRBV6-5 and TRBJ2-1, with 9 bases fitting TRBD2. The junction had 5 bases not matched to a gene; V was cut back by 7 bases and J by 4 bases. The CDR3 has 14 amino acids. CDR1 is MNHEY and CDR2 is SVGAGI in the germline V gene. CDR3 DNA: TGTGCCAGCAAACCGGGACTAGCTTACAATGAGCAGTTCTTC. It is translated as CASKPGLAYNEQFF.

This chain links TRBV4-3 with TRBJ1-2, with D unresolved. The V end lost 1 base, the J end lost 5 bases, and 8 bases lay between the germline ends. From germline, CDR1 is LGHNA and CDR2 YSLEER. This CDR3 is 13 amino acids long. CDR3: CASSQALTYGYTF. In DNA form, the CDR3 reads TGCGCCAGCAGCCAAGCTCTAACGTATGGCTACACCTTC.

This clone was seen a few times. J is TRBJ1-6 and V is TRBV25-1; tentatively, D is TRBD1 (6 bases). From germline, CDR1 is MGHDK and CDR2 SYGVNS. The CDR3 length is 15 residues. Between the trimmed V and J ends, which lost 6 bases and 6 bases, there was a span of 15 bases. The DNA for the CDR3 is TGTGCCAGCAGCCACAGGGAAGGGGGTAATTCACCCCTCCACTTT. Residues: CASSHREGGNSPLHF.

The chain carries TRBV5-1 and TRBJ2-1; 13 positions agree with TRBD2. Germline CDR1 and CDR2: SGHRS and YFSETQ. Trimming removed 2 bases from V and 7 bases from J; junction bases left unmatched: 6. This CDR3 is built from 16 residues. The CDR3, as DNA: TGCGCCAGCAGCTTTACCGGGACTAGCGGGATTAATGAGCAGTTCTTC. As protein: CASSFTGTSGINEQFF.

The chain is built from TRBV7-2 and TRBJ2-1; TRBD2 might be the D (8 bases). This CDR3 region has 17 residues. Germline loops: CDR1 SGHTA, CDR2 FQGNSA. Trimming cost V 5 bases and J 7 bases, with 24 bases left between them. CDR3: CASSPVQGRGARNEQFF. As DNA, the CDR3 is TGTGCCAGCAGCCCCGTACAGGGGCGGGGGGCCCGGAATGAGCAGTTCTTC. The complete variable domain, with remaining parts taken from reference TRBV7-2 and TRBJ2-1, reads GAGVSQSPSNKVTEKGKDVELRCDPISGHTALYWYRQSLGQGLEFLIYFQGNSAPDKSGLPSDRFSAERTGGSVSTLTIQRTQQEDSAVYLCASSPVQGRGARNEQFFGPGTRLTVL.

Of note for this clone: Its ends do not fully match the called genes, so a read error is possible. The chain recombines TRBV2 with TRBJ2-6, with D possibly matching TRBD1 (6 bases). Germline lookup yields CDR1 SNHLY and CDR2 FYNNEI. The CDR3 is 15 residues long. The CDR3 spells CASNEHTGNANVLTF. Written as DNA, the CDR3 is TGTGCCAGCAATGAACATACAGGGAACGCCAACGTCCTGACTTTC.

The chain has TRBV29-1 and TRBJ1-1; D is perhaps TRBD1 (6 bases). The V end lost 7 bases, the J end lost 2 bases, and 14 bases lay between the germline ends. Per the germline V gene, CDR1 is SQVTM and CDR2 is ANQGSEA. This CDR3 spans 13 amino acids. The CDR3 region is CSELRTENTEAFF. The CDR3 coding sequence is TGCAGCGAGCTCCGGACAGAAAACACTGAAGCTTTCTTT.

The chain recombines TRBV5-1 with TRBJ2-3; 9 nucleotides match TRBD1. The CDR3 runs 15 residues. The V gene's germline CDR1 is SGHRS and CDR2 YFSETQ. V was clipped by 4 bases and J by 4 bases; unmatched bases: 7. The CDR3 sequence is CASSAGDRVPDTQYF. Here the CDR3 DNA reads TGCGCCAGCAGCGCCGGGGACAGGGTCCCAGATACGCAGTATTTT.

The chain is built from TRBV5-4 and TRBJ2-7, with D perhaps assigned TRBD1 or TRBD2 (5 bases each). The CDR3 sequence is 16 residues long. Germline assignment: CDR1 SGHNT and CDR2 YYREEE (reference sequence). Trimming took off 5 bases at V and 2 bases at J, with 20 bases between the two ends. CDR3 sequence (DNA): TGTGCCAGCAGTTTGTCCCCGGGGACGGGCACCTACGAGCAGTACTTC. Protein sequence: CASSLSPGTGTYEQYF.

In this sample, this clone turned up a few times. V usage is TRBV11-2 and J usage is TRBJ2-1; D gene unclear. The germline gives CDR1 SGHAT, CDR2 FQNNGV. V was shortened by 2 bases and J by 9 bases, with 5 bases between the two germline ends. The CDR3 length is 11 residues. CDR3 sequence: CASSLTAEQFF. CDR3 bases: TGTGCCAGCAGCTTAACGGCTGAGCAGTTCTTC.

The rearrangement uses TRBV6-1 and TRBJ2-3; no clear D. V was trimmed by 2 bases and J by 5 bases, leaving 11 bases between them. Germline V lookup: CDR1 MNHNS, CDR2 SASEGT. The CDR3 contains 14 residues. The CDR3, as DNA: TGTGCCAGCAGTGAAAGGGTTGGCTTAGATACGCAGTATTTT. It codes for CASSERVGLDTQYF.

This chain joins TRBV11-2 and TRBJ2-1; D may be TRBD1 (8 bases). The germline V gene has CDR1 SGHAT and CDR2 FQNNGV. The CDR3 totals 16 residues. Trimming stripped 4 bases from V and 6 bases from J, with 19 bases between. The CDR3: CASSSRGGQDFNEQFF. As DNA, the CDR3 is TGTGCCAGCAGCTCGAGGGGGGGACAGGACTTCAATGAGCAGTTCTTC.

This clone was seen ten or more times. This chain connects TRBV7-2 to TRBJ2-1; 8 bases agree with TRBD2. CDR1 and CDR2 (germline): SGHTA, FQGNSA. The J segment lost 6 bases and the V segment lost 3 bases, leaving 4 bases of the junction unmatched. CDR3 length equals 14 residues. The CDR3 nucleotides are TGTGCCAGCAGCTTCTCCGGGACTAGCAATGAGCAGTTCTTC. Translated, it gives CASSFSGTSNEQFF.

The chain links TRBV7-2 to TRBJ2-5; D could derive from TRBD1 or TRBD2 (6 bases each). The CDR3 is made up of 17 amino acids. The germline V and J ends were trimmed by 4 bases and 5 bases, with 23 bases remaining between them. Germline V gives CDR1 SGHTA, CDR2 FQGNSA. CDR3: CASSSQGSGAFGETQYF. CDR3 DNA sequence: TGTGCCAGCAGCTCCCAAGGCTCGGGGGCCTTCGGGGAGACCCAGTACTTC.

The CDR3 here is CAWSVGSSGNTIYF. In nucleotides, the CDR3 is TGTGCCTGGAGTGTGGGGAGCTCTGGAAACACCATATATTTT. This chain connects TRBV30 to TRBJ1-3; D remains ambiguous. Trimming left V 0 bases short and J 0 bases short, with 6 bases between. The CDR3 has 14 residues. The germline V gene has CDR1 GTSNPN and CDR2 SVGIG (reference sequence). Looking up the rest from reference TRBV30 and TRBJ1-3 gives the full variable domain: SQTIHQWPATLVQPVGSPLSLECTVEGTSNPNLYWYRQAAGRGLQLLFYSVGIGQISSEVPQNLSASRPQDRQFILSSKKLLLSDSGFYLCAWSVGSSGNTIYFGEGSWLTVV.

In its sample, this clone was seen a few times. The chain recombines TRBV15 with TRBJ1-5; D is perhaps TRBD1 (6 bases). The germline V gene encodes CDR1 LNHNV and CDR2 YYDKDF (reference sequence). The CDR3 runs 18 residues. Trimming took off 0 bases at V and 0 bases at J, with 15 bases between the two ends. The CDR3 bases are TGTGCCACCAGCAGAGAGCCCTTGAGACAGGATAGCAATCAGCCCCAGCATTTT. This sequence encodes CATSREPLRQDSNQPQHF.

This clone was counted many times. This chain connects TRBV21-1 to TRBJ2-7. TRBV21-1 is a known pseudogene. The CDR3 sequence is 15 residues long. CDR3 in DNA: TGTGCCAGCAGCAGCCATCGGGACGCACCCTACGAGCAGTACTTC. Encoded protein: CASSSHRDAPYEQYF.

About this clone itself: Other DNA sequences of this sample code for an identical CDR3. J is TRBJ2-5 and V is TRBV5-1, with D maybe TRBD2 (5 bases). From germline, CDR1 is SGHRS and CDR2 YFSETQ. V was pared by 0 bases and J by 1 base, with 7 bases between. This CDR3 spans 14 amino acids. The CDR3 sequence is CASSLGTLQETQYF. For the CDR3, the DNA is TGCGCCAGCAGCTTGGGGACTCTCCAAGAGACCCAGTACTTC.

In its sample, this clone was seen a few times. The CDR3 sequence: CSVLYGAANTEAFF. The CDR3 coding sequence is TGCAGCGTTCTCTATGGGGCAGCGAACACTGAAGCTTTCTTT. This rearrangement joins TRBV29-1 to TRBJ1-1; D may be TRBD1 (5 bases). Deletions cut 5 bases from V and 1 base from J, with 14 bases between. Germline assignment: CDR1 SQVTM and CDR2 ANQGSEA. This CDR3 spans 14 amino acids. The whole variable domain, filled in from reference TRBV29-1 and TRBJ1-1, reads SAVISQKPSRDICQRGTSLTIQCQVDSQVTMMFWYRQQPGQSLTLIATANQGSEATYESGFVIDKFPISRPNLTFSTLTVSNMSPEDSSIYLCSVLYGAANTEAFFGQGTRLTVV.

V gene TRBV6-6 combines with J gene TRBJ2-1, with TRBD2 matching over 9 bases. CDR3 length equals 15 residues. The germline V gene has CDR1 MNHNY and CDR2 SVGAGI (reference sequence). Unmatched junction bases numbered 12, after V lost 5 bases and J lost 10 bases. The CDR3 loop is CASSTSSGVPGEQFF. DNA for the CDR3: TGTGCCAGCAGTACTTCTAGCGGGGTCCCCGGGGAGCAGTTCTTC.

Remarks on this clone: The same CDR3 also results from other DNA sequences found in this sample. The rearrangement uses TRBV9 and TRBJ2-1, with TRBD1 as a possible D gene (6 bases). CDR3 size: 13 residues. The V end was cut by 0 bases, the J end by 6 bases, with 7 bases between. Germline CDR1 and CDR2: SGDLS and YYNGEE. CDR3 protein: CASSVGGGNEQFF. In DNA form, the CDR3 reads TGTGCCAGCAGCGTAGGAGGGGGCAATGAGCAGTTCTTC.

The rearrangement joins TRBV6-5 to TRBJ2-1; tentatively, D is TRBD1 (6 bases). This CDR3 spans 13 amino acids. Germline lookup yields CDR1 MNHEY and CDR2 SVGAGI. V was trimmed by 6 bases and J by 7 bases, leaving 13 bases between them. The CDR3 region is CASRQGSRNEQFF. The CDR3 DNA is TGTGCCAGCAGACAGGGTTCTAGGAATGAGCAGTTCTTC.

The sample holds a few counts of this clone. The chain carries TRBV30 and TRBJ2-1, with no clear D. The germline V gene has CDR1 GTSNPN and CDR2 SVGIG (reference sequence). Trimming pared 7 bases from V and 8 bases from J, leaving 15 bases between. The length of the CDR3 is 12 residues. CDR3 coding DNA: TGTGCCTTCTTGACTGTCACGCATGAGCAGTTCTTC. Translating it yields CAFLTVTHEQFF. Variable domain in full (rest from reference TRBV30 and TRBJ2-1): SQTIHQWPATLVQPVGSPLSLECTVEGTSNPNLYWYRQAAGRGLQLLFYSVGIGQISSEVPQNLSASRPQDRQFILSSKKLLLSDSGFYLCAFLTVTHEQFFGPGTRLTVL.

As regards this clone: This likely reflects a read error, since a far larger clone is one base away. Other DNA sequences from this sample encode an identical CDR3 as well. V and J are TRBV7-2 and TRBJ2-1; tentative D call: TRBD2 (6 bases). The germline gives CDR1 SGHTA, CDR2 FQGNSA. V lost 6 bases to trimming and J lost 0 bases, with 15 bases between them. The CDR3 sequence is 16 residues long. CDR3 amino acids: CASRPLTGSSYNEQFF. The CDR3 DNA follows: TGTGCCAGCAGGCCGCTAACCGGGAGCTCCTACAATGAGCAGTTCTTC.